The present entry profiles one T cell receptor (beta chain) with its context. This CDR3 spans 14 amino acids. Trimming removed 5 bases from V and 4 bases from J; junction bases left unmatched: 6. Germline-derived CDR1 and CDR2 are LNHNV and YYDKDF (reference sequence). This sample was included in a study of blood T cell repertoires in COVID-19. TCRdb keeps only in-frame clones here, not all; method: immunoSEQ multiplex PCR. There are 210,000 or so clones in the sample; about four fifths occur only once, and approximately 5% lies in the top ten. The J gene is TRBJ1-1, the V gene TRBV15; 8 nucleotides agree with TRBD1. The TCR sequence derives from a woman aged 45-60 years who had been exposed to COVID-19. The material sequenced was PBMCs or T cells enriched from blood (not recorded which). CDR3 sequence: CATSGRQGSTEAFF. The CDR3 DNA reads TGTGCCACCAGCGGAAGACAGGGGAGCACTGAAGCTTTCTTT. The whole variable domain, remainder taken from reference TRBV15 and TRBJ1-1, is DAMVIQNPRYQVTQFGKPVTLSCSQTLNHNVMYWYQQKSSQAPKLLFHYYDKDFNNEADTPDNFQSRRPNTSFCFLDIRSPGLGDTAMYLCATSGRQGSTEAFFGQGTRLTVV.